Below are 3 T cell receptor beta chains sequenced from a single sample in a study of lymphopenia after photon versus proton radiotherapy. The data were produced by immunoSEQ multiplex PCR, yet TCRdb's version contains in-frame clones alone and is incomplete. The table records about 70,000 clones, 92% of them present only once. The sequencing here drew on peripheral blood, taken from a patient treated with photon-based radiotherapy. The source is a woman in her thirties or forties with cholangiocarcinoma.

CDR3 in DNA: TGTGCCAGCAGAGGGACCGGGACAGGGAACTATGGCTACACCTTC. It encodes CASRGTGTGNYGYTF. The chain couples TRBV6-4 to TRBJ1-2; TRBD1 aligns across 9 bases. Germline assignment: CDR1 MRHNA and CDR2 SNTAGT. V was pared by 6 bases and J by 2 bases, with 7 bases of the junction left unmatched. This CDR3 has 15 amino acids.

The chain carries TRBV5-1 and TRBJ1-2; 8 nucleotides match TRBD1. CDR3 length equals 14 residues. Trimming took 2 bases from V and 6 from J; bases not matched to a gene: 6. Germline assignment: CDR1 SGHRS and CDR2 YFSETQ. CDR3 sequence (DNA): TGCGCCAGCAGCTTCAGACAGGGGTCGGATGGCTACACCTTC. Translated, it gives CASSFRQGSDGYTF.

This sequence joins TRBV18 and TRBJ1-2, with unresolved D. The germline V gene has CDR1 KGHSH and CDR2 LQKENI. CDR3 length equals 15 residues. The ends were cut back, 1 base at V and 0 bases at J, with 9 bases in the middle. CDR3 residues: CASSPLSGTNYGYTF. CDR3 nucleotides: TGTGCCAGCTCACCACTTTCCGGGACTAACTATGGCTACACCTTC.